One and the same sample provided the 29 T cell receptor beta chains below, sequenced in a study of spatial heterogeneity in lung cancer. Stated time point: blood at routine non-recurrence follow-up after resection. In TCRdb, the 5' RACE reads were re-called with MiXCR into one record per CDR3 protein. The sample records 49,000 or so distinct CDR3 sequences, roughly 12% being singletons. The source was PBMCs, collected at follow-up. The receptors shown here come from a male donor with early-stage non-small cell lung cancer.

Many counts were recorded for this clonotype. The chain recombines TRBV19 with TRBJ1-1; 7 bases agree with TRBD1. The CDR3 length is 14 residues. V lost 4 bases, J lost 0 bases, and 2 bases stayed unmatched. The germline CDR1 and CDR2 sequences are LNHDA and SQIVND (reference sequence). CDR3 residues: CASSTGGLNTEAFF. DNA for the CDR3: TGTGCCAGTAGTACAGGGGGACTGAACACTGAAGCTTTCTTT.

Ten or more counts support this clonotype. V is TRBV19 and J is TRBJ2-7, with D uncertain. Trimming removed 6 bases from V and 2 bases from J, with 23 bases in between. Germline V gives CDR1 LNHDA, CDR2 SQIVND (reference sequence). The length of the CDR3 is 17 residues. This CDR3 is CASSTQGRGYGTYEQYF. For the CDR3, the DNA is TGTGCCAGTAGCACACAAGGAAGAGGTTATGGGACCTACGAGCAGTACTTC.

This chain uses TRBV6-2 or TRBV6-3 with TRBJ2-7, with 12 nucleotides matching TRBD1. The junction had 8 bases not matched to a gene; V was cut back by 7 bases and J by 1 base. Germline V gene lookup returns CDR1 MNHEY and CDR2 SVGEGT. This CDR3 comprises 16 residues. CDR3 bases: TGTGCCAGCATCGGGGACAGGGGGCCTAGGTCCTACGAGCAGTACTTC. Protein: CASIGDRGPRSYEQYF.

This rearrangement joins TRBV6-1 to TRBJ2-7, with TRBD2 matching 7 bases. The CDR3 covers 18 residues. Trimming took 0 bases from V and 3 from J; bases not matched to a gene: 14. Germline CDR1 is MNHNS and CDR2 is SASEGT. CDR3 loop: CASSEAGPLAVILYEQYF. For the CDR3, the DNA is TGTGCCAGCAGTGAAGCGGGTCCCCTAGCGGTGATACTCTACGAGCAGTACTTC.

This clonotype came up many times. The chain employs TRBV6-5 and TRBJ1-3; D gene uncertain. CDR3 size: 11 residues. Per germline, CDR1 MNHEY and CDR2 SVGAGI. V was cut by 5 bases and J by 8 bases, with 7 bases left in between. CDR3 DNA: TGTGCCAGCAGTACACCTGACACCATATATTTT. This sequence encodes CASSTPDTIYF.

Ten or more counts support this clonotype. The chain has TRBV4-3 and TRBJ2-5; D is unresolved. The V and J ends lost 0 bases and 5 bases respectively, with 13 bases between them. Germline V gene lookup returns CDR1 LGHNA and CDR2 YSLEER. The CDR3 contains 15 residues. CDR3 amino acids: CASSQEGTAAETQYF. As DNA, the CDR3 is TGCGCCAGCAGCCAAGAAGGTACGGCTGCCGAGACCCAGTACTTC.

This clonotype was seen only a few times. CDR3 sequence reads: CASSLGRDSETQYF. DNA of the CDR3: TGTGCCAGCAGTTTAGGGAGGGATAGCGAGACCCAGTACTTC. This sequence joins TRBV27 and TRBJ2-5; 7 positions agree with TRBD2. This CDR3 comprises 14 residues. From germline, CDR1 is MNHEY and CDR2 SMNVEV (reference sequence). The V gene end was trimmed by 2 bases and the J gene end by 5 bases; junction bases not matched to a gene: 5.

This clonotype has at least ten counts. The rearrangement joins TRBV7-9 to TRBJ1-2; TRBD1 matches 8 bases. V was clipped by 5 bases and J by 2 bases; unmatched bases: 7. The CDR3 covers 15 residues. Germline-derived CDR1 and CDR2 are SEHNR and FQNEAQ (reference sequence). This chain's CDR3 is CASSTLDRENYGYTF. In DNA, the CDR3 is TGTGCCAGCAGCACCCTGGACAGGGAGAACTATGGCTACACCTTC.

The genes are TRBV5-6 and TRBJ2-7, with 12 bases that match TRBD1. Germline loops: CDR1 SGHDT, CDR2 YYEEEE. This CDR3 contains 16 residues. J lost 6 bases, V lost 0 bases, and 7 bases had no gene match. CDR3 in DNA: TGTGCCAGCAGCTTGGCCCTGGGGACAGGGGGCCTCGAGCAGTACTTC. As protein: CASSLALGTGGLEQYF.

There are a few counts of this clonotype. The V gene is TRBV29-1, the J gene TRBJ1-1; TRBD1 matches at 7 bases. V shed 3 bases and J 13 bases; nucleotides not matched to a gene: 8. This CDR3 is built from 11 residues. Germline V lookup: CDR1 SQVTM, CDR2 ANQGSEA. This chain's CDR3 is CSVDDRVYGFF. The CDR3 coding sequence is TGCAGCGTTGACGACAGGGTTTATGGTTTCTTT.

This clonotype was found many times. This chain joins TRBV12-3 or TRBV12-4 and TRBJ1-1, with D uncertain. Trimming stripped 4 bases from V and 6 bases from J, with 15 bases between. The CDR3 is 14 amino acids. CDR3 region: CASSSFSGAAEAFF. In nucleotides, the CDR3 is TGTGCCAGCAGTTCGTTCTCGGGCGCCGCTGAAGCTTTCTTT.

This chain connects TRBV15 to TRBJ2-7; D tentatively fits TRBD1 or TRBD2 (5 bases each). V shed 5 bases and J shed 2 bases, with 13 bases lying between them. Per germline, CDR1 LNHNV and CDR2 YYDKDF (reference sequence). The CDR3 covers 14 residues. The CDR3 coding sequence is TGTGCCACCAGCGGTGGGGGTTCGGCCTACGAGCAGTACTTC. Translated, it gives CATSGGGSAYEQYF.

This clonotype was recorded at least ten times. This chain joins TRBV7-2 and TRBJ2-2; D not certain. V gave up 6 bases and J gave up 3 bases, with 8 bases separating them. Germline CDR1 SGHTA, CDR2 FQGNSA. There are 13 residues in the CDR3. CDR3 sequence: CASSSTDTGELFF. CDR3 bases: TGTGCCAGCAGTTCCACCGACACCGGGGAGCTGTTTTTT.

This sequence joins TRBV18 and TRBJ2-1; 10 nucleotides match TRBD2. J was trimmed by 5 bases and V by 3 bases; bases with no gene match: 4. This CDR3 comprises 15 residues. Germline V CDR1 and CDR2: KGHSH, LQKENI. The CDR3 region has the DNA TGTGCCAGCTCACCGCCTAGCGGGGGAGACAATGAGCAGTTCTTC. It encodes CASSPPSGGDNEQFF.

In this sample, this clonotype turned up a few times. This chain uses TRBV7-2 with TRBJ1-1; 11 bases agree with TRBD1. The CDR3 extends over 13 amino acids. The V gene end was trimmed by 3 bases and the J gene end by 9 bases; junction bases not matched to a gene: 3. Germline CDR1 is SGHTA and CDR2 is FQGNSA. This CDR3 is CASSFGQGAQAFF. Here the CDR3 DNA reads TGTGCCAGCAGCTTTGGACAGGGGGCTCAAGCTTTCTTT.

The rearrangement links TRBV7-9 to TRBJ1-5, with D unresolved. The V end lost 0 bases, the J end lost 2 bases, and 8 bases lay between the germline ends. The CDR3 is made up of 15 amino acids. Germline CDR1 is SEHNR and CDR2 is FQNEAQ (reference sequence). This CDR3 reads CASSLAGNGNQPQHF. The CDR3 nucleotides read TGTGCCAGCAGCTTAGCAGGGAACGGCAATCAGCCCCAGCATTTT.

At least ten counts were recorded for this clonotype. The gene calls are TRBV6-5 and TRBJ2-5; TRBD2 matches at 9 bases. The ends lost 5 bases at V and 5 bases at J; junction bases unmatched: 12. Germline CDR1 MNHEY, CDR2 SVGAGI. This CDR3 has 16 amino acids. The CDR3 loop is CASSRQGSGRYETQYF. The CDR3 DNA is TGTGCCAGCAGTCGTCAGGGGAGCGGGAGGTACGAGACCCAGTACTTC.

The rearrangement links TRBV20-1 to TRBJ2-3; maybe TRBD1 (6 bases). Trimming shortened V by 5 bases and J by 0 bases, and 15 bases separated the two germline ends. This CDR3 has 15 residues. CDR1 and CDR2 from the germline V gene are DFQATT and SNEGSKA (reference sequence). The chain's CDR3 is CSAQDRETSTDTQYF. CDR3 in DNA: TGCAGTGCTCAGGACAGAGAGACTAGCACAGATACGCAGTATTTT.

The rearrangement links TRBV4-1 to TRBJ1-4, with D possibly being TRBD1 (6 bases). Trimming took 3 bases from V and 0 from J, leaving 11 bases between them. Germline CDR1 and CDR2: MGHRA and YSYEKL. The CDR3 consists of 16 residues. CDR3 protein: CASSQSQGTTNEKLFF. CDR3 nucleotides: TGCGCCAGCAGCCAGTCGCAGGGGACAACTAATGAAAAACTGTTTTTT.

This clonotype has ten or more counts. The chain joins TRBV7-2 to TRBJ2-1, with D possibly TRBD2 on 5 matching bases. CDR3 size: 13 residues. Trimming stripped 6 bases from V and 5 bases from J, with 11 bases between. Germline CDR1 SGHTA, CDR2 FQGNSA. The CDR3 sequence: CASRYGLHNEQFF. Written as DNA, the CDR3 is TGTGCCAGCAGATATGGACTTCACAATGAGCAGTTCTTC. The variable domain in full, with the rest retrieved from reference TRBV7-2 and TRBJ2-1, is GAGVSQSPSNKVTEKGKDVELRCDPISGHTALYWYRQSLGQGLEFLIYFQGNSAPDKSGLPSDRFSAERTGGSVSTLTIQRTQQEDSAVYLCASRYGLHNEQFFGPGTRLTVL.

The chain links TRBV5-8 to TRBJ1-2; D is uncertain. V lost 6 bases, J lost 0 bases, and 9 bases lay in between. The length of the CDR3 is 13 residues. The V gene's germline CDR1 is SGHTS and CDR2 YDEGEE. CDR3 in DNA: TGTGCCAGCACCCCAAGTTCTAACTATGGCTACACCTTC. As protein: CASTPSSNYGYTF.

This clonotype came up many times. The chain joins TRBV30 to TRBJ2-3, with D hard to call. This CDR3 is 15 amino acids long. V gave up 3 bases and J gave up 4 bases, with 17 bases separating them. Germline V CDR1 and CDR2: GTSNPN, SVGIG (reference sequence). CDR3 region: CAWSGRTRSPDTQYF. The CDR3, as DNA: TGTGCCTGGAGCGGACGGACCAGATCCCCAGATACGCAGTATTTT. Using reference TRBV30 and TRBJ2-3 for the parts outside the CDR3, the full variable domain is SQTIHQWPATLVQPVGSPLSLECTVEGTSNPNLYWYRQAAGRGLQLLFYSVGIGQISSEVPQNLSASRPQDRQFILSSKKLLLSDSGFYLCAWSGRTRSPDTQYFGPGTRLTVL.

This clonotype was detected ten times or more. The chain combines TRBV14 with TRBJ2-3; no definite D call. CDR3 size: 21 residues. The germline V and J ends were trimmed by 0 bases and 2 bases, with 27 bases remaining between them. The germline V gene encodes CDR1 SGHDN and CDR2 FVKESK. The CDR3, as DNA: TGTGCCAGCAGCCAAGATTTAGCAGATGCCTTTCTCGGGCGGAACACAGATACGCAGTATTTT. Its protein is CASSQDLADAFLGRNTDTQYF.

The chain combines TRBV30 with TRBJ2-2, with 7 bases aligning to TRBD1. This CDR3 has 15 residues. The junction had 4 bases not matched to a gene; V was cut back by 0 bases and J by 3 bases. Germline V lookup: CDR1 GTSNPN, CDR2 SVGIG (reference sequence). The CDR3, as DNA: TGTGCCTGGAGTGTACAGGGGACACACACCGGGGAGCTGTTTTTT. This encodes CAWSVQGTHTGELFF.

This clonotype was detected ten times or more. The chain carries TRBV7-9 and TRBJ2-3, with 7 positions matching TRBD2. The CDR3 has 14 residues. CDR1 is SEHNR and CDR2 is FQNEAQ in the germline V gene (reference sequence). Unmatched junction bases numbered 4, after V lost 2 bases and J lost 5 bases. CDR3 sequence reads: CASSLTSELDTQYF. In nucleotides, the CDR3 is TGTGCCAGCAGCTTAACTAGCGAGCTAGATACGCAGTATTTT.

With regard to this clonotype: A read error may account for a junction end that differs from germline. This chain links TRBV6-1 with TRBJ2-3; D is perhaps TRBD2 (5 bases). The CDR3 consists of 15 residues. Germline V gene sequence: CDR1 MNHNS, CDR2 SASEGT. CDR3 sequence reads: CASKFLAPSTDTQYF. In DNA form, the CDR3 reads TGTGCCAGCAAATTTCTCGCACCTAGCACGGATACGCAGTATTTT.

This clonotype occurred many times. CDR3 sequence: CASSLTGTNSPLHF. In DNA, the CDR3 is TGTGCCAGCAGTTTAACAGGGACTAATTCACCCCTCCACTTT. The rearrangement links TRBV12-3 or TRBV12-4 to TRBJ1-6, with TRBD1 as a possible D gene (6 bases). There are 14 residues in the CDR3. The ends were cut back, 2 bases at V and 6 bases at J, with 8 bases in the middle.

In its sample, this clonotype was seen many times. The rearrangement joins TRBV29-1 to TRBJ2-3; D remains ambiguous. Germline loops: CDR1 SQVTM, CDR2 ANQGSEA. The CDR3 contains 12 residues. V lost 3 bases and J 5 bases, leaving 9 bases between the germline ends. As DNA, the CDR3 is TGCAGCGTTGAGCAGGTGGGAGATACGCAGTATTTT. Encoded protein: CSVEQVGDTQYF.

The rearrangement links TRBV18 to TRBJ2-4, with D unclear. The CDR3 covers 14 residues. V dropped 5 bases and J dropped 0 bases, with 8 bases sitting between them. Germline V gives CDR1 KGHSH, CDR2 LQKENI. CDR3: CASSAAVAKNIQYF. The CDR3 DNA follows: TGTGCCAGCTCAGCAGCAGTAGCCAAAAACATTCAGTACTTC.